The following is a T cell receptor beta chain sequence with its context. This entry comes from a study of blood T cell repertoires in COVID-19. Study background: Samples taken during acute and convalescent COVID-19 were collected in the United States, Italy and Spain.

Assay: immunoSEQ multiplex PCR; the TCRdb copy retains only in-frame clones and omits some. This sample has about 300,000 clones; approximately 90% occur once, and the top ten carry 1% to 1.3%. Everyone who took part was about 18 to 90 years old, and they came from about 25 US areas. In assigning cohorts, the study relied on participant-reported clinical history. Among Cohort 3 donors, those recovered had two negative PCRs, clearance, or symptom resolution. Germline loops: CDR1 MNHNS, CDR2 SASEGT. The CDR3 is 15 residues long. The V gene lost 3 bases and the J gene lost 1 base, with 13 bases spanning the gap.

The rearrangement uses TRBV6-1 and TRBJ2-7; D is possibly TRBD1 (6 bases). This TCR derives from a woman in her 30s who had recovered from COVID-19. The sample taken for sequencing was PBMCs or T cells enriched from blood (not recorded which). CDR3 sequence (DNA): TGTGCCAGCAGTGAGTTCAGGGGCGCTTCCTACGAGCAGTACTTC. This translates into CASSEFRGASYEQYF.